One sample yielded the 26 T cell receptor beta chains listed below, sequenced in a study of shared clonotypes between healthy human individuals. Libraries were prepared by immunoSEQ multiplex PCR; TCRdb keeps only in-frame clonotypes and omits some of them. The sample consists of about 990,000 clones, approximately 80% of them appearing once. Sequences were obtained from memory CD4+ T cells from PBMCs. Subset reported: CD45RA-negative fraction. Every receptor here comes from a man younger than 35 in good health. Some clones in this sample may be carry-over from other donors' samples.

The chain uses TRBV7-8 and TRBJ2-7, with 7 bases fitting TRBD1. After removal of 8 bases from V and 0 bases from J, the junction contained 10 bases not matched to a gene. Germline CDR1 and CDR2: SGHVS and FQNEAQ. CDR3 length equals 15 residues. CDR3 region: CASATGALGSYEQYF. The CDR3, as DNA: TGTGCCAGCGCAACAGGGGCCCTGGGCTCCTACGAGCAGTACTTC.

This clone has at least ten counts. The genes are TRBV20-1 and TRBJ1-2; possibly TRBD1 for D (6 bases). V lost 8 bases to trimming and J lost 1 base, with 8 bases between them. Germline V gene data show CDR1 as DFQATT and CDR2 as SNEGSKA (reference sequence). This CDR3 region has 11 residues. In DNA, the CDR3 is TGCAGTTGGGGGCGTAACTATGGCTACACCTTC. The encoded protein is CSWGRNYGYTF.

The chain joins TRBV7-9 to TRBJ1-4; D ambiguous. Germline V gene data show CDR1 as SEHNR and CDR2 as FQNEAQ (reference sequence). CDR3 length: 14 residues. The V end lost 3 bases, the J end lost 5 bases, and 10 bases lay between the germline ends. The DNA for the CDR3 is TGTGCCAGCAGCTTCGGGCTGACCAATGAAAAACTGTTTTTT. It codes for CASSFGLTNEKLFF.

For the CDR3, the DNA is TGTGCCAGCAGCTTAGAATGGGGGGATGCGCGGTATCAGCCCCAGCATTTT. Encoded protein: CASSLEWGDARYQPQHF. This chain uses TRBV7-8 with TRBJ1-5, with D possibly TRBD1 on 5 matching bases. Per the germline V gene, CDR1 is SGHVS and CDR2 is FQNEAQ. Trimming removed 1 base from V and 5 bases from J, with 18 bases in between. The CDR3 is made up of 17 amino acids.

The chain carries TRBV18 and TRBJ2-2; D not resolved. The germline V gene has CDR1 KGHSH and CDR2 LQKENI. CDR3 length: 17 amino acids. Trimming shortened V by 1 base and J by 2 bases, and 14 bases separated the two germline ends. The CDR3 DNA reads TGTGCCAGCTCACCACAGGCACCCACTACTAACACCGGGGAGCTGTTTTTT. Amino acid sequence: CASSPQAPTTNTGELFF.

The chain is built from TRBV2 and TRBJ1-1, with D possibly TRBD1 on 5 matching bases. The CDR3 is 13 amino acids. Trimming shortened V by 6 bases and J by 4 bases, and 12 bases separated the two germline ends. Per germline, CDR1 SNHLY and CDR2 FYNNEI. DNA of the CDR3: TGTGCCAGCAGCTCGGGGGTAGCCACTGAAGCTTTCTTT. This gives the protein CASSSGVATEAFF.

The chain recombines TRBV5-1 with TRBJ1-6; 10 bases fit TRBD1. Germline trimming cut 4 bases from V and 10 bases from J; bases unmatched to any gene: 11. The V gene's germline CDR1 is SGHRS and CDR2 YFSETQ. This CDR3 is 16 amino acids long. The CDR3 region has the DNA TGCGCCAGCAGCCTGAATTGGGACAGGGGAGGCTCACCCCTCCACTTT. Translated: CASSLNWDRGGSPLHF.

The V call is TRBV27, the J call TRBJ1-1; 7 positions match TRBD1. Looked up from germline, CDR1 is MNHEY and CDR2 is SMNVEV (reference sequence). This CDR3 is 15 amino acids long. Germline trimming cut 2 bases from V and 4 bases from J; bases unmatched to any gene: 7. CDR3 coding DNA: TGTGCCAGCAGTTTACGGCGACAGGGTAGCACTGAAGCTTTCTTT. This sequence encodes CASSLRRQGSTEAFF.

The rearrangement uses TRBV9 and TRBJ2-1; 8 nucleotides match TRBD2. The germline V gene encodes CDR1 SGDLS and CDR2 YYNGEE. Unmatched junction bases numbered 10, after V lost 0 bases and J lost 8 bases. This CDR3 region has 16 residues. CDR3 nucleotide sequence: TGTGCCAGCAGCGTAGGGGGAGCGGGAGATGGACATGAGCAGTTCTTC. It translates to CASSVGGAGDGHEQFF. Full variable domain (outside the CDR3, taken from reference TRBV9 and TRBJ2-1): DSGVTQTPKHLITATGQRVTLRCSPRSGDLSVYWYQQSLDQGLQFLIQYYNGEERAKGNILERFSAQQFPDLHSELNLSSLELGDSALYFCASSVGGAGDGHEQFFGPGTRLTVL.

The CDR3 DNA sequence: TGTGCCAGCAGAAGGGGACAGGGACTATACGAGCAGTACTTC. Protein: CASRRGQGLYEQYF. The V gene is TRBV2, the J gene TRBJ2-7, with 9 bases identical to TRBD1. Per the germline V gene, CDR1 is SNHLY and CDR2 is FYNNEI. Germline trimming cut 6 bases from V and 4 bases from J; bases unmatched to any gene: 7. The CDR3 runs to 14 residues.

This clone was detected a few times. V and J are TRBV5-6 and TRBJ1-2; D may be TRBD1 (6 bases). Trimming took off 4 bases at V and 2 bases at J, with 18 bases between the two ends. This CDR3 region has 16 residues. Germline values: CDR1 SGHDT, CDR2 YYEEEE. The CDR3 loop is CASSHYKLDRNYGYTF. CDR3 bases: TGTGCCAGCAGCCATTATAAATTGGACAGAAACTATGGCTACACCTTC.

The V gene is TRBV7-8, the J gene TRBJ2-7; D tentatively reads TRBD1 or TRBD2 (5 bases each). CDR3 length: 13 amino acids. Trimming stripped 5 bases from V and 7 bases from J, with 15 bases between. Germline V gives CDR1 SGHVS, CDR2 FQNEAQ. The CDR3 loop reads CASSTPNEGEQYF. DNA of the CDR3: TGTGCCAGCAGCACTCCAAACGAGGGGGAGCAGTACTTC. The complete variable domain, with remaining parts taken from reference TRBV7-8 and TRBJ2-7, reads GAGVSQSPRYKVAKRGQDVALRCDPISGHVSLFWYQQALGQGPEFLTYFQNEAQLDKSGLPSDRFFAERPEGSVSTLKIQRTQQEDSAVYLCASSTPNEGEQYFGPGTRLTVT.

The rearrangement uses TRBV12-5 and TRBJ2-2; TRBD1 agrees at 9 bases. The CDR3 loop spans 15 amino acids. With 6 bases clipped from V and 5 bases from J, the junction kept 7 bases outside the gene matches. Germline CDR1 LGHNT, CDR2 FRNRAP. CDR3: CASGQDRGGTGELFF. CDR3 DNA: TGTGCTAGTGGCCAGGACAGGGGAGGTACCGGGGAGCTGTTTTTT.

This clone appeared a single time. The likely explanation is a read error, given a far larger clone one base away. The V call is TRBV4-1, the J call TRBJ2-7; 10 bases match TRBD2. The ends lost 2 bases at V and 3 bases at J; junction bases unmatched: 1. Germline V gene lookup returns CDR1 MGHRA and CDR2 YSYEKL. The CDR3 length is 14 residues. CDR3 residues: CASSQLAGDYEQYF. DNA of the CDR3: TGCGCCAGCAGCCAACTAGCGGGAGACTACGAGCAGTACTTC.

This clone has more than one count but fewer than ten. The chain employs TRBV10-3 and TRBJ1-1, with no clear D. Germline lookup yields CDR1 ENHRY and CDR2 SYGVKD. This CDR3 region has 12 residues. V gave up 2 bases and J gave up 6 bases, with 7 bases separating them. Here the CDR3 reads CAISETVSEAFF. CDR3 sequence (DNA): TGTGCCATCAGTGAGACAGTTTCTGAAGCTTTCTTT.

Of note for this clone: At the DNA level, this CDR3 is encoded by other sequences in the same sample as well. The chain recombines TRBV28 with TRBJ2-7; 9 bases fit TRBD1. CDR1 is MDHEN, CDR2 SYDVKM, per germline. The CDR3 totals 15 residues. V shed 5 bases and J 2 bases; nucleotides not matched to a gene: 7. As DNA, the CDR3 is TGTGCCAGCAGTCCCCCGGGACAGGGACCCTACGAGCAGTACTTC. Protein sequence: CASSPPGQGPYEQYF.

The chain is built from TRBV5-1 and TRBJ2-1; 11 nucleotides agree with TRBD2. The CDR3 totals 16 residues. Germline assignment: CDR1 SGHRS and CDR2 YFSETQ. The J segment lost 6 bases and the V segment lost 0 bases, leaving 5 bases of the junction unmatched. The CDR3 region is CASSLATSGVFNEQFF. CDR3 DNA sequence: TGCGCCAGCAGCTTGGCGACTAGCGGGGTCTTCAATGAGCAGTTCTTC.

This clone was seen only once. This chain uses TRBV4-3 with TRBJ2-1; no definite D call. The V end lost 1 base, the J end lost 8 bases, and 9 bases lay between the germline ends. The CDR3 runs 13 residues. The germline gives CDR1 LGHNA, CDR2 YSLEER. The CDR3 is CASSQAGSYEQFF. CDR3 in DNA: TGCGCCAGCAGCCAAGCGGGTTCGTATGAGCAGTTCTTC.

Concerning this clone: One base away lies a much larger clone, so this may be a sequencing read error. Other DNA sequences in the sample encode the same CDR3. The chain joins TRBV20-1 to TRBJ1-1; no reliable D call. Trimming removed 3 bases from V and 1 base from J, with 3 bases in between. CDR1 and CDR2 from the germline V gene are DFQATT and SNEGSKA (reference sequence). CDR3 length equals 11 residues. CDR3 sequence: CSASENTEAFF. CDR3 sequence (DNA): TGCAGTGCTAGCGAGAACACTGAAGCTTTCTTT.

The chain couples TRBV4-2 to TRBJ2-5; 12 nucleotides match TRBD2. CDR1 is LGHNA and CDR2 is YNFKEQ in the germline V gene. This CDR3 comprises 18 residues. V shed 0 bases and J 4 bases; nucleotides not matched to a gene: 9. CDR3 loop: CASSQDLASGRAGETQYF. CDR3 bases: TGTGCCAGCAGCCAAGATCTGGCTAGCGGGAGGGCAGGAGAGACCCAGTACTTC.

This chain uses TRBV30 with TRBJ1-4; 7 bases match TRBD1. The junction had 9 bases not matched to a gene; V was cut back by 0 bases and J by 8 bases. The CDR3 length is 15 residues. CDR1 and CDR2 from the germline V gene are GTSNPN and SVGIG (reference sequence). The CDR3 region has the DNA TGTGCCTGGAGTGTATCAAGAACAGGGGTCGAAAAACTGTTTTTT. Translation gives CAWSVSRTGVEKLFF.

This rearrangement joins TRBV5-5 to TRBJ2-3; 9 bases are shared with TRBD2. The CDR3 has 15 residues. Germline CDR1 is SGHKS and CDR2 is YYEKEE (reference sequence). The V and J ends lost 4 bases and 4 bases, in that order; junction bases with no gene match: 7. The CDR3 bases are TGTGCCAGCAGCCCTGGGCGGGAGGGCCCAGATACGCAGTATTTT. This gives the protein CASSPGREGPDTQYF.

V gene TRBV11-2 combines with J gene TRBJ2-6; D gene uncertain. Germline-derived CDR1 and CDR2 are SGHAT and FQNNGV. CDR3 length equals 15 residues. V was pared by 5 bases and J by 1 base, with 9 bases between. The CDR3 spells CASSLTRSGANVLTF. The CDR3 DNA follows: TGTGCCAGCAGCCTAACTCGGTCTGGGGCCAACGTCCTGACTTTC.

The rearrangement uses TRBV4-1 and TRBJ1-4; D is perhaps TRBD1 (5 bases). CDR3 length equals 17 residues. The V and J ends lost 7 bases and 0 bases respectively, with 18 bases between them. Germline assignment: CDR1 MGHRA and CDR2 YSYEKL. CDR3 region: CASTLTGGGATNEKLFF. The CDR3 DNA sequence: TGCGCCAGCACCCTCACAGGAGGAGGTGCAACTAATGAAAAACTGTTTTTT.

In this sample, this clone turned up once. The junction does not match germline at one end; this may be a read error. Other DNA sequences within the sample encode an identical CDR3. The chain has TRBV5-8 and TRBJ1-2; D is ambiguous. This CDR3 contains 13 residues. CDR1 is SGHTS and CDR2 is YDEGEE in the germline V gene. DNA of the CDR3: TGTGCCAGCAGCTTGTTTACTAACTATGGTTACACCTTC. Protein: CASSLFTNYGYTF.

The chain carries TRBV28 and TRBJ2-1; D may be TRBD2 (5 bases). From germline, CDR1 is MDHEN and CDR2 SYDVKM. Trimming took 7 bases from V and 7 from J, leaving 23 bases between them. This CDR3 region has 16 residues. CDR3 protein: CASNSPGLDRGNEQFF. Written as DNA, the CDR3 is TGTGCCAGCAACTCACCGGGCCTGGACCGGGGTAATGAGCAGTTCTTC.